The 10 T cell receptor beta chains below all came from one sample that was sequenced in a study of CD8 T cells in Susac syndrome. The RNA input was roughly 0.5 to 1 ug, and it was reverse transcribed with random hexamers. TCRdb redid the calling of the immunoSEQ multiplex PCR reads with MiXCR, one entry per CDR3 protein. The table has approximately 210,000 distinct CDR3 sequences, 94% seen once. The sample taken for sequencing was CD4+ T cells from PBMCs. These receptors were taken from a human donor with Susac syndrome.

The V and J genes are TRBV4-1 and TRBJ1-5; a weak D match, TRBD1 (5 bases). The CDR3 totals 15 residues. The V gene's germline CDR1 is MGHRA and CDR2 YSYEKL. V was pared by 2 bases and J by 3 bases, with 11 bases between. The CDR3 bases are TGCGCCAGCAGCCAACAGGGAAGGGACAATCAGCCCCAGCATTTT. Translation: CASSQQGRDNQPQHF.

The J gene is TRBJ2-6, the V gene TRBV3-1, with TRBD1 matching 10 bases. CDR1 is LGHDT, CDR2 YNNKEL, per germline (reference sequence). The CDR3 sequence is 17 residues long. Trimming took 5 bases from V and 4 from J; bases not matched to a gene: 8. CDR3 in amino acids: CASSTGTGDAGANVLTF. DNA for the CDR3: TGTGCCAGCAGCACCGGGACAGGGGATGCCGGGGCCAACGTCCTGACTTTC.

The gene calls are TRBV30 and TRBJ1-3; D perhaps matches TRBD1 (6 bases). Trimming removed 3 bases at V and 4 bases at J, with 7 bases between. Germline CDR1 reads GTSNPN; CDR2 reads SVGIG (reference sequence). The CDR3 runs to 12 residues. The CDR3 sequence is CAWRDRGNTIYF. In DNA form, the CDR3 reads TGTGCCTGGAGGGACAGAGGAAACACCATATATTTT.

The chain recombines TRBV20-1 with TRBJ2-3; D gene unclear. With 4 bases removed from V and 0 bases from J, the gap between germline ends came to 8 bases. Germline lookup yields CDR1 DFQATT and CDR2 SNEGSKA (reference sequence). This CDR3 is 13 amino acids long. This chain's CDR3 is CSAKDPSTDTQYF. The CDR3 bases are TGCAGTGCTAAGGACCCAAGCACAGATACGCAGTATTTT.

This clonotype is a singleton in its sample. V and J are TRBV6-2 or TRBV6-3 and TRBJ1-2, with D tentatively TRBD1 (5 bases). Trimming stripped 7 bases from V and 6 bases from J, with 15 bases between. The CDR3 extends over 13 amino acids. Germline loops: CDR1 MNHEY, CDR2 SVGEGT. The CDR3 nucleotides read TGTGCCAGCACCAAACAGGATTGGAATGGCTACACCTTC. Protein product: CASTKQDWNGYTF.

V gene TRBV4-2 combines with J gene TRBJ2-1, with D tentatively TRBD2 (6 bases). The CDR3 is 16 residues long. The V end lost 2 bases, the J end lost 6 bases, and 17 bases lay between the germline ends. Germline CDR1 LGHNA, CDR2 YNFKEQ. The CDR3 DNA reads as TGTGCCAGCAGCCAACTGGAGGGAGTCTCCGGCAATGAGCAGTTCTTC. Its translation is CASSQLEGVSGNEQFF.

This chain connects TRBV30 to TRBJ1-2; D is ambiguous. The V and J ends lost 2 bases and 0 bases respectively, with 7 bases between them. The CDR3 loop spans 13 amino acids. CDR1 is GTSNPN and CDR2 is SVGIG in the germline V gene (reference sequence). In DNA form, the CDR3 reads TGTGCCTGGAGTCTAACCTCTAACTATGGCTACACCTTC. This sequence encodes CAWSLTSNYGYTF.

The chain joins TRBV20-1 to TRBJ1-1; 8 bases map to TRBD1. V was clipped by 0 bases and J by 4 bases; unmatched bases: 16. The CDR3 consists of 18 residues. Germline CDR1 and CDR2: DFQATT and SNEGSKA (reference sequence). The CDR3 sequence is CSARDLGRGQGLGTEAFF. DNA for the CDR3: TGCAGTGCTAGAGACCTTGGCAGAGGACAGGGTTTGGGCACTGAAGCTTTCTTT.

The J gene is TRBJ2-1, the V gene TRBV20-1; TRBD2 might be the D (6 bases). This CDR3 has 17 residues. Germline CDR1 DFQATT, CDR2 SNEGSKA (reference sequence). V lost 0 bases and J lost 2, with 17 bases in between. CDR3 coding DNA: TGCAGTGCTAGAGACTGTCTTCGGGACTCGACCTACAATGAGCAGTTCTTC. Translation gives CSARDCLRDSTYNEQFF.

This rearrangement joins TRBV30 to TRBJ1-2; D is unclear. The V end was cut by 0 bases, the J end by 5 bases, with 13 bases between. CDR3 size: 14 residues. The germline V gene has CDR1 GTSNPN and CDR2 SVGIG (reference sequence). The CDR3 DNA reads TGTGCCTGGAGTGTACTGGGTGCTGGTTATGGCTACACCTTC. This translates into CAWSVLGAGYGYTF. The entire variable domain, with the rest obtained from reference TRBV30 and TRBJ1-2, is as follows: SQTIHQWPATLVQPVGSPLSLECTVEGTSNPNLYWYRQAAGRGLQLLFYSVGIGQISSEVPQNLSASRPQDRQFILSSKKLLLSDSGFYLCAWSVLGAGYGYTFGSGTRLTVV.